One T cell receptor (beta chain) is described in this entry. The sample is drawn from a study of regulatory T cells in long-lasting Graves disease. Regarding time point: persistent/refractory GD, antithyroid drugs over 5 years with positive TRAb. The TCR library was made from RNA that had been extracted from PBMCs in TRIzol. Xi'an, China, was home to the endocrinology department that provided patients. To make TCR beta libraries, researchers used iRepertoire HTBI primers and Arm-PCR of CDR3 regions. From the multiplex PCR reads, TCRdb called clonotypes with MiXCR, one entry per CDR3 protein. The table lists 400,000 to 500,000 distinct CDR3 sequences, about 22% of them singletons. This receptor was taken from a female donor with Graves disease. The sequencing here drew on peripheral blood mononuclear cells (PBMCs), taken when the disease was refractory, from a patient treated with antithyroid drugs.

CDR3 residues: CASTGRDNEQFF. CDR3 nucleotides: TGTGCCAGCACAGGGCGGGACAATGAGCAGTTCTTC. The rearrangement joins TRBV6-2 or TRBV6-3 to TRBJ2-1; either TRBD1 or TRBD2 may fit D (5 bases each). Germline V gives CDR1 MNHEY, CDR2 SVGEGT. Trimming took 7 bases from V and 5 from J, leaving 9 bases between them. CDR3 length: 12 residues.